This T cell receptor beta chain was found in a study of blood T cell repertoires in COVID-19. The CDR3 is 18 residues long. Germline CDR1 and CDR2: LGHNA and YSLEER. V dropped 1 base and J dropped 0 bases, with 15 bases sitting between them. TCRdb's table, derived via immunoSEQ multiplex PCR, lists solely in-frame clones and lacks some. The sample shows 100,000 to 150,000 clones, 65% to 90% of them seen only once. The chain carries TRBV4-3 and TRBJ1-4; D is undetermined. What was sequenced was peripheral blood. This TCR derives from an elderly man with active or convalescent COVID-19. The DNA of the CDR3 is TGCGCCAGCAGCCAAGGCCCCCCGATTGAGGCAACTAATGAAAAACTGTTTTTT. Amino acid sequence: CASSQGPPIEATNEKLFF.